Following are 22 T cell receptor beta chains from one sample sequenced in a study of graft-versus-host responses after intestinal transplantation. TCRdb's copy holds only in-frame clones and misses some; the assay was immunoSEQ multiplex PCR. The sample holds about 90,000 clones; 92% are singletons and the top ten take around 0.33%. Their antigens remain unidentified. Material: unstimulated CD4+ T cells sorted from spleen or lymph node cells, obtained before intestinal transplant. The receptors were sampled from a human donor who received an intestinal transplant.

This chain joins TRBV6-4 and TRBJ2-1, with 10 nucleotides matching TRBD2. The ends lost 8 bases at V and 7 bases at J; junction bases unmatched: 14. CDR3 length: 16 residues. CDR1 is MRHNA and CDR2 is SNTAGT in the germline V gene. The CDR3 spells CASATRAGGSWNEQFF. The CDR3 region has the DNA TGTGCCAGCGCGACTCGAGCGGGAGGGTCTTGGAATGAGCAGTTCTTC.

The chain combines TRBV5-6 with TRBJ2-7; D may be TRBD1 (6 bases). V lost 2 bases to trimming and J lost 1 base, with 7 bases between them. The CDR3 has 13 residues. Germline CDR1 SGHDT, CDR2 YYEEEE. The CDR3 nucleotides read TGTGCCAGCAGCTTTGACAGGTCCTACGAGCAGTACTTC. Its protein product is CASSFDRSYEQYF.

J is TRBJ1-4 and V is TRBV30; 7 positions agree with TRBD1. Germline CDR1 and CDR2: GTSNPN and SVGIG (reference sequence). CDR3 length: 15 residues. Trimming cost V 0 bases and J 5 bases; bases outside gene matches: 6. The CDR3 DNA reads TGTGCCTGGAGTGTACGAACAGGGGTGAATGAAAAACTGTTTTTT. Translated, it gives CAWSVRTGVNEKLFF.

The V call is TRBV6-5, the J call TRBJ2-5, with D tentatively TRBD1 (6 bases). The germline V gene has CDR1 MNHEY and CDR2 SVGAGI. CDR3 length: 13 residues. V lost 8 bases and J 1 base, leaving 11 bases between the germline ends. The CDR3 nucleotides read TGTGCCAGCCGGAGGACAGTCCAAGAGACCCAGTACTTC. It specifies CASRRTVQETQYF.

The CDR3, as DNA: TGCAGCGTTGCCGATACCGGGACAGGGCTGGGTCGGGAGCTGTTTTTT. Protein sequence: CSVADTGTGLGRELFF. V is TRBV29-1 and J is TRBJ2-2, with TRBD1 matching over 9 bases. Looked up from germline, CDR1 is SQVTM and CDR2 is ANQGSEA. The J segment lost 9 bases and the V segment lost 4 bases, leaving 15 bases of the junction unmatched. This CDR3 is built from 16 residues.

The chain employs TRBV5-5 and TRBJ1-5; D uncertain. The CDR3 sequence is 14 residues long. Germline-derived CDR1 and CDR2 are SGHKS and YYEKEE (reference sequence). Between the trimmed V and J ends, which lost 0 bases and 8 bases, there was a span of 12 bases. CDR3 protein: CASSLVAGPEPQHF. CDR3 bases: TGTGCCAGCAGCTTGGTTGCTGGGCCGGAGCCCCAGCATTTT.

The CDR3 region has the DNA TGTGCCAGCGGCACCGAGGGGAGCGGGAGGATTGCCGGGGAGCTGTTTTTT. Translating it yields CASGTEGSGRIAGELFF. V and J are TRBV11-1 and TRBJ2-2; 9 nucleotides agree with TRBD2. Germline CDR1 and CDR2: SGHAT and FQDESV (reference sequence). J was trimmed by 6 bases and V by 8 bases; bases with no gene match: 16. The CDR3 covers 17 residues.

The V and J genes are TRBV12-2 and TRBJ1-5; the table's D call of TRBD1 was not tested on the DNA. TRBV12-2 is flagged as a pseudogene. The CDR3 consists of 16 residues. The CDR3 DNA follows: TGTGCAAGTCGCTTACGCCCGGACAGGACCAATCAGCCCCAGCATTTT. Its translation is CASRLRPDRTNQPQHF.

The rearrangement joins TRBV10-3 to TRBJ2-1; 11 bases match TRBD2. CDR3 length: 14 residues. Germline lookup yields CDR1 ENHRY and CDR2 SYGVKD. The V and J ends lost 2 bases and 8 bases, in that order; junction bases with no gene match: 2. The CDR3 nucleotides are TGTGCCATCAGTGAGCCTAGCGGGAGGCATGAGCAGTTCTTC. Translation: CAISEPSGRHEQFF.

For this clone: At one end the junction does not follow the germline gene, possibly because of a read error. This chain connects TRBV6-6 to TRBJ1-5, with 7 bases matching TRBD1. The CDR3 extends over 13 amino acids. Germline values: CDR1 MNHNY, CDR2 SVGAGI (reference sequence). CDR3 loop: CASSYSSTGIPIF. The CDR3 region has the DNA TGTGCCAGCAGTTACTCTTCGACAGGGATCCCAATATTT.

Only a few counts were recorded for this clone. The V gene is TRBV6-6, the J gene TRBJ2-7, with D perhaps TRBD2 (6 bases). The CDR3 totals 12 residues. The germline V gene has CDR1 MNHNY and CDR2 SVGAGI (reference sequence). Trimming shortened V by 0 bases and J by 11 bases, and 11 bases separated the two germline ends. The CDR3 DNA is TGTGCCAGCAGTTACTCGGGCGGAGGGGAGTACTTC. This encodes CASSYSGGGEYF.

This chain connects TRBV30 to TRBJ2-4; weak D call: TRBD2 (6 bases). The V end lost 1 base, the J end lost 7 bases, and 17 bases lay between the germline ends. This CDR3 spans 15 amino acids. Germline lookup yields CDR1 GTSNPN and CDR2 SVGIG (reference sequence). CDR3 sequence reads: CAWSGRGGNGNIQYF. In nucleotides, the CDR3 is TGTGCCTGGAGTGGACGGGGCGGGAACGGGAACATTCAGTACTTC.

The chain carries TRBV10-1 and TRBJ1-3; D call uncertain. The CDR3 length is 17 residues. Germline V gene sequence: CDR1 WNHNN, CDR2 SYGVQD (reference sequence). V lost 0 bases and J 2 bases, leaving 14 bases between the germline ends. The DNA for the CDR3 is TGCGCCAGCAGTGAGTCGACTCTGTCTGGGGCTGGAAACACCATATATTTT. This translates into CASSESTLSGAGNTIYF.

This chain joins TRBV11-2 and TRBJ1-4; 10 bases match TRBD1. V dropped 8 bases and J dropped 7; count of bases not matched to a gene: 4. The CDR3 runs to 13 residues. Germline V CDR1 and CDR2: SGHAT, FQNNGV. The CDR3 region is CASGTGVGEKLFF. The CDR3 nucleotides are TGTGCCAGCGGGACAGGGGTTGGTGAAAAACTGTTTTTT.

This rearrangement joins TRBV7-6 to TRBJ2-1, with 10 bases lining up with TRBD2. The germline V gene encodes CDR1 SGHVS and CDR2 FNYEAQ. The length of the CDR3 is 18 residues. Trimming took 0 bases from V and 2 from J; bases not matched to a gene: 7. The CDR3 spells CASSLALNSGRTYNEQFF. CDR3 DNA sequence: TGTGCCAGCAGCTTAGCGCTAAATAGCGGGAGGACCTACAATGAGCAGTTCTTC.

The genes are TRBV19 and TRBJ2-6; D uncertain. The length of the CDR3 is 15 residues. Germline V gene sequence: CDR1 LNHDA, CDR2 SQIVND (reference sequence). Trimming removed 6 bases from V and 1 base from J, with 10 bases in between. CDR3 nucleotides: TGTGCCAGTAGCCCCGAACTTTCTGGGGCCAACGTCCTGACTTTC. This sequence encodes CASSPELSGANVLTF.

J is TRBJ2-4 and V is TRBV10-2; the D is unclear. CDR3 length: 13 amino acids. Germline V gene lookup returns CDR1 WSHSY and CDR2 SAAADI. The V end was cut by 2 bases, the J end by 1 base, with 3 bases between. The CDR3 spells CASSEGAKNIQYF. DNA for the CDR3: TGCGCCAGCAGTGAGGGGGCCAAAAACATTCAGTACTTC.

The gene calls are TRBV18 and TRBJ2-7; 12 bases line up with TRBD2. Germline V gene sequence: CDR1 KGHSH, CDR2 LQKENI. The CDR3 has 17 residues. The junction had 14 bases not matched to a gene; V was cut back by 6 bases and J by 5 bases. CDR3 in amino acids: CASSPSPSGRVGNEQYF. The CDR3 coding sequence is TGTGCCAGCTCCCCCTCTCCTAGCGGGAGGGTGGGCAACGAGCAGTACTTC.

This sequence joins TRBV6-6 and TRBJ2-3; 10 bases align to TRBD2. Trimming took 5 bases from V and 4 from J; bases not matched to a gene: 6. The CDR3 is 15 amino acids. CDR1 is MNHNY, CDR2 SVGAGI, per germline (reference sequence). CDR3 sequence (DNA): TGTGCCAGCAGTCGGGCTAGCGGGAGCCCAGATACGCAGTATTTT. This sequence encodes CASSRASGSPDTQYF.

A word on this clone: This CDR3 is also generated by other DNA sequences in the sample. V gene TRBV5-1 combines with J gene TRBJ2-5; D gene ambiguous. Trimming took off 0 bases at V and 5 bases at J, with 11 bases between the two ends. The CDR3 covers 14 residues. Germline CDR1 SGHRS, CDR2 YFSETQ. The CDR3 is CASSLVSVGETQYF. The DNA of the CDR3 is TGCGCCAGCAGCTTGGTATCCGTAGGGGAGACCCAGTACTTC.

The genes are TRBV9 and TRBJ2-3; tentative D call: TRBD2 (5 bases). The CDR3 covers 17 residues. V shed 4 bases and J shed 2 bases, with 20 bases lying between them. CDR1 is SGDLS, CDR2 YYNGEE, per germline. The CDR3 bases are TGTGCCAGCAGCCCGGGTCGGAGCGGACCCGCCACAGATACGCAGTATTTT. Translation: CASSPGRSGPATDTQYF.

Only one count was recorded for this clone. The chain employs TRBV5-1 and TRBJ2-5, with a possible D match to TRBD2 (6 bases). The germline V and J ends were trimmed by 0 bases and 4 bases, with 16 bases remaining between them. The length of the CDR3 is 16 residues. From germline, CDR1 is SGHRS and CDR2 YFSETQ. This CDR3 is CASSLGLATGSETQYF. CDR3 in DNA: TGCGCCAGCAGCTTGGGGCTAGCGACGGGTTCAGAGACCCAGTACTTC.